The 7 T cell receptor beta chains listed next were all sequenced from one sample in a study of cytomegalovirus exposure and HLA in healthy donors. PCR used 60 Vbeta primers and 13 Jbeta primers. Produced via immunoSEQ multiplex PCR; TCRdb's table is partial and in-frame only. Found here are under 250,000 clones, over 75% of them singletons; the top ten hold roughly 1.3%. Source material: PBMCs. The receptors shown here come from a human donor in good health.

The chain couples TRBV19 to TRBJ2-5; maybe TRBD1 (6 bases). The end of the DNA is better explained by TRBJ2-7, so the J call may be wrong. This CDR3 is 13 amino acids long. Germline CDR1 is LNHDA and CDR2 is SQIVND (reference sequence). Here the CDR3 reads CASSTGAAYEQYF. The CDR3 nucleotides are TGTGCCAGTAGTACAGGGGCGGCCTACGAGCAGTACTTC.

The CDR3 reads CASSFPRFTGTSGYEQYF. DNA for the CDR3: TGTGCCAGCAGTTTCCCCCGATTTACCGGGACTAGCGGATACGAGCAGTACTTC. V gene TRBV28 combines with J gene TRBJ2-7; 11 bases are a match to TRBD2. The germline CDR1 and CDR2 sequences are MDHEN and SYDVKM. This CDR3 region has 18 residues. J was trimmed by 4 bases and V by 3 bases; bases with no gene match: 14.

This sequence joins TRBV29-1 and TRBJ2-2; 7 bases are shared with TRBD1. V shed 5 bases, J shed 5 bases, and the junction held 5 bases outside the gene matches. Germline V gene lookup returns CDR1 SQVTM and CDR2 ANQGSEA. The CDR3 extends over 13 amino acids. This chain's CDR3 is CSVNRGGTGELFF. The DNA of the CDR3 is TGCAGCGTTAACAGGGGCGGGACCGGGGAGCTGTTTTTT.

This chain links TRBV28 with TRBJ2-7, with 9 bases aligning to TRBD1. Trimming took 3 bases from V and 3 from J; bases not matched to a gene: 6. Germline V CDR1 and CDR2: MDHEN, SYDVKM. This CDR3 has 15 amino acids. CDR3 protein: CASSFSTGGLYEQYF. CDR3 nucleotide sequence: TGTGCCAGCAGTTTCAGTACAGGGGGCCTCTACGAGCAGTACTTC.

This clone was picked up one time. The chain combines TRBV7-2 with TRBJ1-1, with D uncertain. Germline V lookup: CDR1 SGHTA, CDR2 FQGNSA. Trimming cost V 2 bases and J 5 bases, with 12 bases left between them. CDR3 length: 14 residues. The CDR3 is CASSLRRTTTEAFF. The CDR3 DNA is TGTGCCAGCAGCTTACGTAGGACTACAACTGAAGCTTTCTTT.

The genes are TRBV4-1 and TRBJ2-7; tentative D call: TRBD2 (5 bases). Per the germline V gene, CDR1 is MGHRA and CDR2 is YSYEKL. V dropped 4 bases and J dropped 0 bases, with 22 bases sitting between them. This CDR3 has 18 amino acids. The chain's CDR3 is CASSPSGHGNTYSYEQYF. CDR3 sequence (DNA): TGCGCCAGCAGCCCCTCCGGCCACGGGAACACCTACTCCTACGAGCAGTACTTC.

This clone showed up just once. The V gene is TRBV7-2, the J gene TRBJ2-2; D remains ambiguous. The CDR3 totals 13 residues. V shed 6 bases and J shed 0 bases, with 5 bases lying between them. Looked up from germline, CDR1 is SGHTA and CDR2 is FQGNSA. CDR3 loop: CASSPTNTGELFF. The CDR3 nucleotides are TGTGCCAGCAGTCCTACGAACACCGGGGAGCTGTTTTTT.